This is a list of T cell receptor beta chains from one sample in a study of T-cell memory formation after mild COVID-19. TCRdb fed the 5' RACE reads into MiXCR, producing one record per CDR3 protein. This table has 250,000 to 400,000 distinct CDR3 sequences, about 13% appearing once. The sample was PBMCs or a T cell subset sorted from them (not recorded which). The receptors were sampled from a man aged 18 to 30 who had mild COVID-19 (a few samples of this study predate the infection). Cell type and time point are not known. Both conserved end residues are part of each CDR3. Each record gives: clone size, V gene, J gene, D gene, CDR3 protein, CDR3 DNA. A D gene is named only where the DNA matches it firmly. Where a row states a size, it is once, few, many or the class of an expanded clone; other rows omit it.

few,TRBV12-3/TRBV12-4,TRBJ2-4,.,CASSPPMVWGRVDIQYF,TGTGCCAGCAGCCCACCCATGGTTTGGGGGCGCGTGGACATTCAGTACTTC
.,TRBV7-9,TRBJ1-1,.,CASSSVLGLGAEAFF,TGTGCCAGCAGCTCCGTGTTGGGGTTGGGGGCTGAAGCTTTCTTT
.,TRBV7-2,TRBJ1-5,TRBD1,CASTLRTGGRQPQHF,TGTGCCAGCACCCTCAGGACAGGGGGAAGGCAGCCCCAGCATTTT
many,TRBV7-9,TRBJ2-5,.,CASSLYAGSGETQYF,TGTGCCAGCAGCCTCTATGCCGGGTCCGGTGAGACCCAGTACTTC
few,TRBV18,TRBJ1-6,TRBD1,CASSPSGGNSPLHF,TGTGCCAGCTCACCGTCAGGGGGGAATTCACCCCTCCACTTT
.,TRBV20-1,TRBJ2-7,TRBD1,CSASRDSSYEQYF,TGCAGTGCCTCCCGGGACAGTTCCTACGAGCAGTACTTC
few,TRBV28,TRBJ1-2,.,CASSLQGRRGYTF,TGTGCCAGCAGTTTACAGGGACGACGGGGCTACACCTTC
few,TRBV6-5,TRBJ2-5,.,CASSRQDSETQYF,TGTGCCAGCAGTCGACAGGATTCAGAGACCCAGTACTTC
few,TRBV7-9,TRBJ1-2,TRBD1,CASSLEGTGYYGYTF,TGTGCCAGCAGCTTAGAAGGGACAGGGTACTATGGCTACACCTTC
few,TRBV4-3,TRBJ2-3,TRBD2,CASSQESGLAATDTQYF,TGCGCCAGCAGCCAAGAGTCGGGACTAGCGGCCACAGATACGCAGTATTTT
few,TRBV27,TRBJ2-7,TRBD2,CASSPGLALEQYF,TGTGCCAGCAGCCCGGGACTAGCGCTTGAGCAGTACTTC
many,TRBV20-1,TRBJ1-1,.,CSARQPNTEAFF,TGCAGTGCTAGGCAGCCGAACACTGAAGCTTTCTTT
once,TRBV30,TRBJ1-4,.,CAWSDHGFANEKLFF,TGTGCCTGGAGTGATCACGGGTTCGCTAATGAAAAACTGTTTTTT